This T cell receptor beta chain originates from a study of control samples from healthy donors and cancer patients. Trimming removed 5 bases at V and 5 bases at J, with 5 bases between. This CDR3 region has 11 residues. Germline V gene sequence: CDR1 LGHDT, CDR2 YNNKEL (reference sequence). The assay was immunoSEQ multiplex PCR, and TCRdb's table has in-frame clones only and misses some. The data contain 55,000 to 65,000 clones, about 89% of them seen just once; the ten biggest clones take up more than 9.5%. The source of this sequence is a woman aged 55-69 years with lung cancer. The sequenced sample was PBMCs. The V gene is TRBV3-1 (or the pseudogene TRBV3-2), the J gene TRBJ2-3; no reliable D call. Here the CDR3 DNA reads TGTGCCAGCAGCTCAGGAGATACGCAGTATTTT. Translating it yields CASSSGDTQYF.